The clone carrying this T cell receptor (beta chain) has at least ten counts. Its specificity is not known. This CDR3 contains 16 residues. Trimming at V came to 5 bases and at J to 3 bases, leaving 7 bases not matched to a gene. TCRdb fed the reads into MiXCR, producing one record per CDR3 protein. This repertoire shows around 530,000 distinct CDR3 sequences, about a quarter found once; its top ten account for 13%. The sample belongs to a study of T cell repertoires in cytomegalovirus infection. Study background: The public TCR beta signatures pointed to both CMV infection and matching HLA type. Study-level points and caveats: What dominated the ex vivo response were HLA-C-restricted CMV-specific TCR beta clonotypes. Summed public TCR beta family frequency identified CMV carriers bearing the relevant HLA.

This TCR was recovered from a human donor in good health (CMV status not recorded). Some clones in this sample may be carry-over from other donors' samples. The chain joins TRBV12-3 or TRBV12-4 to TRBJ2-1; TRBD2 matches 10 bases. Material for sequencing was PBMCs. CDR3 region: CASSPIAGGLYNEQFF. DNA of the CDR3: TGTGCCAGCAGTCCTATAGCGGGAGGACTCTACAATGAGCAGTTCTTC.